The 14 T cell receptor beta chains below all came from one sample that was sequenced in a study of molecular identifiers for immune sequencing clone quantification. MiXCR, run by TCRdb on the PCR reads, gives a single entry per CDR3 protein. The sample consists of about half a million distinct CDR3 sequences, 20% to 25% of them appearing once. The sample consisted of naive CD8+ T cells from blood, with Jurkat cell RNA spiked in. Subset noted: FACS-sorted CD8+CD4-CCR7+CD45RA+ naive T cells. These receptors were taken from a human donor in good health. Some libraries in this study had Jurkat cell RNA spiked in.

This clonotype was seen more than once but under ten times. This rearrangement joins TRBV29-1 to TRBJ2-5, with D perhaps matching TRBD2 (7 bases). Germline-derived CDR1 and CDR2 are SQVTM and ANQGSEA. The V end lost 1 base, the J end lost 0 bases, and 27 bases lay between the germline ends. This CDR3 is built from 20 residues. The CDR3 here is CSVEVPAGARLEPYQETQYF. CDR3 nucleotides: TGCAGCGTTGAAGTACCTGCGGGGGCTCGACTTGAACCGTACCAAGAGACCCAGTACTTC.

This clonotype was detected a few times. The chain joins TRBV6-5 to TRBJ2-3, with D maybe TRBD2 (6 bases). Germline CDR1 and CDR2: MNHEY and SVGAGI. The CDR3 runs 16 residues. V was cut by 0 bases and J by 2 bases, with 12 bases left in between. The CDR3 coding sequence is TGTGCCAGCAGTTACTCTAGCGGAATGTCCACAGATACGCAGTATTTT. As protein: CASSYSSGMSTDTQYF.

Comments on this clonotype: A clone one base away is much larger, so this may be a read error. The genes are TRBV30 and TRBJ2-2; D gene ambiguous. The CDR3 consists of 12 residues. Germline-derived CDR1 and CDR2 are GTSNPN and SVGIG (reference sequence). In DNA, the CDR3 is TGTGCCTGTAGTGATGAAACCGGGGAGCTGTTTTTT. This gives the protein CACSDETGELFF.

This chain joins TRBV6-5 and TRBJ1-4, with 9 bases lining up with TRBD1. Germline CDR1 reads MNHEY; CDR2 reads SVGAGI. The CDR3 is made up of 17 amino acids. The J segment lost 5 bases and the V segment lost 0 bases, leaving 7 bases of the junction unmatched. DNA of the CDR3: TGTGCCAGCAGTTACTCTACTGGACAGGGGTGGAATGAAAAACTGTTTTTT. Amino acid sequence: CASSYSTGQGWNEKLFF.

At least ten counts were recorded for this clonotype. V usage is TRBV24-1 and J usage is TRBJ2-1; TRBD1 might be the D (6 bases). Germline values: CDR1 KGHDR, CDR2 SFDVKD. Trimming removed 3 bases from V and 8 bases from J, with 13 bases in between. The CDR3 has 14 amino acids. The CDR3 region has the DNA TGTGCCACCAGTGATGTAGGACAGTACCATGAGCAGTTCTTC. The encoded protein is CATSDVGQYHEQFF.

This clonotype occurred a few times. The gene calls are TRBV19 and TRBJ2-6; D may correspond to TRBD1 or TRBD2 (5 bases each). Germline V gene lookup returns CDR1 LNHDA and CDR2 SQIVND (reference sequence). The V end lost 8 bases, the J end lost 0 bases, and 14 bases lay between the germline ends. The CDR3 is made up of 16 amino acids. CDR3 protein: CASHPGPHSGANVLTF. In DNA form, the CDR3 reads TGTGCCAGTCACCCGGGGCCCCACTCTGGGGCCAACGTCCTGACTTTC.

CDR3 nucleotide sequence: TGTGCCAGCAAAGGGGTCCCCACTGAAGCTTTCTTT. It codes for CASKGVPTEAFF. The V and J genes are TRBV11-2 and TRBJ1-1; maybe TRBD1 (5 bases). Trimming removed 7 bases at V and 4 bases at J, with 10 bases between. The length of the CDR3 is 12 residues. Germline V gives CDR1 SGHAT, CDR2 FQNNGV.

This clonotype appeared once. This sequence may be a read error, since a much larger clone differs from it by one base. Likely a read error: the CDR3 ends without its conserved phenylalanine or tryptophan. This CDR3 is CASSQDIGGQPQHL. The CDR3 DNA sequence: TGCGCCAGCAGCCAAGATATTGGCGGGCAGCCCCAGCATCTT. The V and J genes are TRBV4-3 and TRBJ1-5, with D unclear. Per the germline V gene, CDR1 is LGHNA and CDR2 is YSLEER. There are 14 residues in the CDR3. V was pared by 0 bases and J by 7 bases, with 10 bases between.

The sample holds a few counts of this clonotype. J is TRBJ2-1 and V is TRBV11-2, with D unclear. Germline V CDR1 and CDR2: SGHAT, FQNNGV. The CDR3 length is 16 residues. Between the trimmed V and J ends, which lost 2 bases and 2 bases, there was a span of 13 bases. The CDR3 DNA reads as TGTGCCAGCAGCTTAATCCGAGCAACTACCTACAATGAGCAGTTCTTC. As protein: CASSLIRATTYNEQFF.

The rearrangement uses TRBV7-3 and TRBJ2-1; no firm D call. The CDR3 spans 14 residues. Germline V CDR1 and CDR2: SGHTA, FQGTGA. The V gene lost 4 bases and the J gene lost 2 bases, with 9 bases spanning the gap. CDR3 coding DNA: TGTGCCAGCAGCTCCGGAAGCGCCTACAATGAGCAGTTCTTC. Protein product: CASSSGSAYNEQFF.

This clonotype came up many times. The chain couples TRBV4-1 to TRBJ2-5, with 8 bases fitting TRBD2. CDR3 size: 15 residues. Germline CDR1 reads MGHRA; CDR2 reads YSYEKL. After removal of 4 bases from V and 3 bases from J, the junction contained 7 bases not matched to a gene. CDR3: CASSLLAGGEETQYF. The CDR3 DNA reads as TGCGCCAGCAGCCTACTGGCGGGAGGAGAAGAGACCCAGTACTTC.

V usage is TRBV29-1 and J usage is TRBJ2-7; 8 bases are a match to TRBD1. CDR1 and CDR2 from the germline V gene are SQVTM and ANQGSEA. The CDR3 contains 12 residues. V shed 5 bases and J 5 bases; nucleotides not matched to a gene: 5. CDR3 amino acids: CSVRQGFHEQYF. DNA for the CDR3: TGCAGCGTTAGACAGGGGTTCCACGAGCAGTACTTC.

A remark on this clonotype: A read error is possible here, since a much larger clone lies one base away. The CDR3 loop reads CASSLTSLLDPGNTIYF. CDR3 DNA sequence: TGCGCCAGCAGCCTCACTTCTCTCTTAGACCCGGGAAACACCATATATTTT. The rearrangement joins TRBV5-1 to TRBJ1-3; D not certain. The V gene's germline CDR1 is SGHRS and CDR2 YFSETQ. The CDR3 spans 17 residues. Trimming left V 4 bases short and J 4 bases short, with 21 bases between.

Ten or more counts support this clonotype. The chain is built from TRBV12-3 or TRBV12-4 and TRBJ2-3, with D perhaps matching TRBD1 (5 bases). The germline V and J ends were trimmed by 8 bases and 2 bases, with 14 bases remaining between them. The CDR3 has 14 residues. DNA of the CDR3: TGTGCCAGCGGTCCGGACACCGACACAGATACGCAGTATTTT. It yields the protein CASGPDTDTDTQYF.